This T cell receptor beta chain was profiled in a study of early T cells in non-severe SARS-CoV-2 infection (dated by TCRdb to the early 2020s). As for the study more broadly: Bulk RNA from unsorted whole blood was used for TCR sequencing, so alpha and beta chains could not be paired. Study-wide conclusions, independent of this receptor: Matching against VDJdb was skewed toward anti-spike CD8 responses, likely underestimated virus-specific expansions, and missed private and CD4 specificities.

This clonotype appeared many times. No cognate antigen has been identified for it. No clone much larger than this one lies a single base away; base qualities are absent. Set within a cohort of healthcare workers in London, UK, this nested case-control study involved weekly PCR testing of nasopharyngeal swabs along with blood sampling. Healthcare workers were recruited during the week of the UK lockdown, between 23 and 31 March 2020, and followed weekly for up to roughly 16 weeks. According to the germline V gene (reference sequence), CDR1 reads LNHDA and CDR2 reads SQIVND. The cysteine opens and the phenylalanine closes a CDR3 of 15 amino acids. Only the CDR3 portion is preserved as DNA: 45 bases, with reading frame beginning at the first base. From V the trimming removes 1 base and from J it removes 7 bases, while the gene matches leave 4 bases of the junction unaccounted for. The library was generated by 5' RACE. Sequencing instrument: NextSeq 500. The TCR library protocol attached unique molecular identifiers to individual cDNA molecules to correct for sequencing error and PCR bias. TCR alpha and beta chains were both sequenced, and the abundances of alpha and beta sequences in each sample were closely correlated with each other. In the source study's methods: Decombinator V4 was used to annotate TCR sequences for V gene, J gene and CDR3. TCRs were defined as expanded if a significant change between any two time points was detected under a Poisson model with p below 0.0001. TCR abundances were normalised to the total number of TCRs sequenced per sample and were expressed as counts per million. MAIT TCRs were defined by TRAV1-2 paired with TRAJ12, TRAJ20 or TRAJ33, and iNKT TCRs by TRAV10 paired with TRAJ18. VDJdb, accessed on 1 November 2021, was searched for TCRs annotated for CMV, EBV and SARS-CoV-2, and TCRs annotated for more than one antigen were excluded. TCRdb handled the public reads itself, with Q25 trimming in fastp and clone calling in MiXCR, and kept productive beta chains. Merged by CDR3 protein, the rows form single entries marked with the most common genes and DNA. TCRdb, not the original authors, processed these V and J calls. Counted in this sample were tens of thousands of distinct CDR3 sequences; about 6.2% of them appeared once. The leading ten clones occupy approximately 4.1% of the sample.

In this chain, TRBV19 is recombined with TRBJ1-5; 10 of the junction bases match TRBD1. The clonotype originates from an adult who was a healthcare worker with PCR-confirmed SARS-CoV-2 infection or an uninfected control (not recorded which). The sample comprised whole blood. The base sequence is TGTGCCAGTAGTATAGGACAGGGGGCAGGACAGCCCCAGCATTTT. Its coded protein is CASSIGQGAGQPQHF.